Following are 5 T cell receptor beta chains from one sample sequenced in a study of shared clonotypes between healthy human individuals. The protocol was immunoSEQ multiplex PCR, while the TCRdb copy is restricted to in-frame clones and leaves out a portion. The sample shows a few million clones, roughly 92% of them seen only once. Sequencing was done on a sample of naive CD4+ T cells from PBMCs. Subset indicated: CD45RA+ positively selected. The source is a man between 18 and 35 years old in good health. Some clones in this sample may be carry-over from other donors' samples.

CDR3 amino acids: CASSLTSDTQYF. The CDR3 DNA follows: TGTGCCAGCAGCTTAACATCCGATACGCAGTATTTT. This chain connects TRBV13 to TRBJ2-3; D not resolved. Trimming removed 2 bases at V and 6 bases at J, with 6 bases between. Germline V gene sequence: CDR1 PRHDT, CDR2 FYEKMQ (reference sequence). The length of the CDR3 is 12 residues. The full variable domain, its missing parts supplied by reference TRBV13 and TRBJ2-3, is AAGVIQSPRHLIKEKRETATLKCYPIPRHDTVYWYQQGPGQDPQFLISFYEKMQSDKGSIPDRFSAQQFSDYHSELNMSSLELGDSALYFCASSLTSDTQYFGPGTRLTVL.

V gene TRBV6-5 combines with J gene TRBJ2-3; D gene ambiguous. Germline V gene lookup returns CDR1 MNHEY and CDR2 SVGAGI. The CDR3 contains 14 residues. Trimming cost V 5 bases and J 4 bases, with 13 bases left between them. Here the CDR3 reads CASSRISRADTQYF. The CDR3 nucleotides are TGTGCCAGCAGTCGGATATCTAGGGCAGATACGCAGTATTTT.

Note on this clone: Within the sample, other DNA sequences also encode this same CDR3. V and J are TRBV18 and TRBJ1-2; D is unclear. The CDR3 sequence is 12 residues long. Germline V gene data show CDR1 as KGHSH and CDR2 as LQKENI. Trimming stripped 2 bases from V and 3 bases from J, with 4 bases between. CDR3 nucleotide sequence: TGTGCCAGCTCACCAGGTGACTATGGCTACACCTTC. The encoded protein is CASSPGDYGYTF. The variable domain in full, with the rest retrieved from reference TRBV18 and TRBJ1-2, is NAGVMQNPRHLVRRRGQEARLRCSPMKGHSHVYWYRQLPEEGLKFMVYLQKENIIDESGMPKERFSAEFPKEGPSILRIQQVVRGDSAAYFCASSPGDYGYTFGSGTRLTVV.

The rearrangement uses TRBV7-2 and TRBJ2-1; TRBD2 might be the D (6 bases). The CDR3 contains 15 residues. Germline-derived CDR1 and CDR2 are SGHTA and FQGNSA. V dropped 7 bases and J dropped 0 bases, with 13 bases sitting between them. The CDR3 protein is CASTLDYSSYNEQFF. The CDR3 DNA is TGTGCCAGCACCTTGGACTACAGCTCCTACAATGAGCAGTTCTTC.

This chain uses TRBV10-3 with TRBJ1-1; weak D call: TRBD1 (6 bases). Trimming pared 3 bases from V and 1 base from J, leaving 18 bases between. CDR3 length: 17 residues. Germline values: CDR1 ENHRY, CDR2 SYGVKD. The CDR3, as DNA: TGTGCCATCAGTGACCTCCAGGGAAGGGGGGAGAACACTGAAGCTTTCTTT. Encoded protein: CAISDLQGRGENTEAFF.